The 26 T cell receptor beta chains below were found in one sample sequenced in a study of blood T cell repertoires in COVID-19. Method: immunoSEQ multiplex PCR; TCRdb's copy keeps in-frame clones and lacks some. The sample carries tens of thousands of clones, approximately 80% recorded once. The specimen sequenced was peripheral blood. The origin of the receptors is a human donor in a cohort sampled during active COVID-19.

Here the CDR3 DNA reads TGTGCCAGCAGCCCAGGGCACTTCGTTCGCGGCTACACCTTC. It translates to CASSPGHFVRGYTF. This chain links TRBV9 with TRBJ1-2; possible D gene TRBD1, 5 bases. Trimming removed 4 bases at V and 8 bases at J, with 18 bases between. The length of the CDR3 is 14 residues. The germline V gene has CDR1 SGDLS and CDR2 YYNGEE.

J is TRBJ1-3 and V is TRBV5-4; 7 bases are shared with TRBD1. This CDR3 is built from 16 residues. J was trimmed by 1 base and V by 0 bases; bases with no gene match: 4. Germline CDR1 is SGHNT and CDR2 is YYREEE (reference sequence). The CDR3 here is CASSLDPGGSGNTIYF. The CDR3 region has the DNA TGTGCCAGCAGCTTGGATCCAGGGGGATCTGGAAACACCATATATTTT.

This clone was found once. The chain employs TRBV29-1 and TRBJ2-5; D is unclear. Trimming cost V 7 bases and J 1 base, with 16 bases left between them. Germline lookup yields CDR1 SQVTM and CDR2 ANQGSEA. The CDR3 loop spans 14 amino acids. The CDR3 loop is CSGFALGSQETQYF. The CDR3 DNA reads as TGCAGCGGGTTTGCCTTGGGCAGCCAAGAGACCCAGTACTTC.

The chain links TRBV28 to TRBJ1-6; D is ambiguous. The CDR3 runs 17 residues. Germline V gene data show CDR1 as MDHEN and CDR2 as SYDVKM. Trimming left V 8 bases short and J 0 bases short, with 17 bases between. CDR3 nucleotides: TGTGCCAGCGGGTTCTCGTCGGGAAACTCCTATAATTCACCCCTCCACTTT. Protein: CASGFSSGNSYNSPLHF.

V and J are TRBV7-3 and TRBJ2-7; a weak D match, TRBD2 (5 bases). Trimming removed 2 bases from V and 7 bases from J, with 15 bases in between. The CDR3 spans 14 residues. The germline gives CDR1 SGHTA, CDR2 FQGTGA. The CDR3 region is CASSLYNGPGEQYF. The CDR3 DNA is TGTGCCAGCAGCTTATATAACGGCCCGGGGGAGCAGTACTTC.

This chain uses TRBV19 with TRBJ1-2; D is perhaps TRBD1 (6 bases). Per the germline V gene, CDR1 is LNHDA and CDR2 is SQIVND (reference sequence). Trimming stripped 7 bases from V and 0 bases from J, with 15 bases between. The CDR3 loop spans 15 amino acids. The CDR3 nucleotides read TGTGCCAGTACCGACCTCGCAGGGGCTAACTATGGCTACACCTTC. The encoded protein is CASTDLAGANYGYTF. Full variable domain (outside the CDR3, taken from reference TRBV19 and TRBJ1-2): DGGITQSPKYLFRKEGQNVTLSCEQNLNHDAMYWYRQDPGQGLRLIYYSQIVNDFQKGDIAEGYSVSREKKESFPLTVTSAQKNPTAFYLCASTDLAGANYGYTFGSGTRLTVV.

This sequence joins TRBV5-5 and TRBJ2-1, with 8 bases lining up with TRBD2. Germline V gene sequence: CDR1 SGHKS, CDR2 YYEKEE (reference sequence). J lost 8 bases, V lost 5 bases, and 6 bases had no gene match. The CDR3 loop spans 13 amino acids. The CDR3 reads CASRRGGRDEQFF. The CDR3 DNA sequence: TGTGCCAGCAGACGGGGGGGGCGAGATGAGCAGTTCTTC.

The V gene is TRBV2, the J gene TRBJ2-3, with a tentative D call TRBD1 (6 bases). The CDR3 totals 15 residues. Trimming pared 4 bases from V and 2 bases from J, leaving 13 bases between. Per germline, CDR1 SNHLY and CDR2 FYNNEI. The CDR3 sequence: CASSVTGLFTDTQYF. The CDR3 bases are TGTGCCAGCAGTGTTACAGGGCTCTTCACAGATACGCAGTATTTT. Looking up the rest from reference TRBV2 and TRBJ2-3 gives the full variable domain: EPEVTQTPSHQVTQMGQEVILRCVPISNHLYFYWYRQILGQKVEFLVSFYNNEISEKSEIFDDQFSVERPDGSNFTLKIRSTKLEDSAMYFCASSVTGLFTDTQYFGPGTRLTVL.

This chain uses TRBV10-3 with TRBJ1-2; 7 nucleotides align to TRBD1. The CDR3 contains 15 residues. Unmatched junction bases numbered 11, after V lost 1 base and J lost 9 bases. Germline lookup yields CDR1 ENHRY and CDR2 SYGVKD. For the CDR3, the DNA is TGTGCCATCAGTGAGTTTCGTGAAACAGGGGAGCGCTACACCTTC. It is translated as CAISEFRETGERYTF.

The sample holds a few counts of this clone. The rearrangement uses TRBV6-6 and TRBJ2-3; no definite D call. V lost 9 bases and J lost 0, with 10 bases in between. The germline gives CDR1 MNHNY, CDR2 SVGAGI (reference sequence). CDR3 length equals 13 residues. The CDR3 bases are TGTGCCAGTCTTGGCTTCAGCACAGATACGCAGTATTTT. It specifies CASLGFSTDTQYF.

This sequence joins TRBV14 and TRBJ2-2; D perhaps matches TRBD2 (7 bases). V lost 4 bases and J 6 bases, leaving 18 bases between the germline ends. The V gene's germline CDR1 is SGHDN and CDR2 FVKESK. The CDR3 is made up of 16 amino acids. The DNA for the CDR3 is TGTGCCAGCAGCCGGCCAGGGGAGGGTTCAGCCGGGGAGCTGTTTTTT. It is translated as CASSRPGEGSAGELFF.

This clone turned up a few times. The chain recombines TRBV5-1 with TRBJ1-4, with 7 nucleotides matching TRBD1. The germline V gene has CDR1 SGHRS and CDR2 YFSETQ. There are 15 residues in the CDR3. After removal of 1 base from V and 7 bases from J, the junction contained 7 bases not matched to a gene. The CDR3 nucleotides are TGCGCCAGCAGCTTGAAGGGGACAGAAGGTGAAAAACTGTTTTTT. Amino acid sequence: CASSLKGTEGEKLFF. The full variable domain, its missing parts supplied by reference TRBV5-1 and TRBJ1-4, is KAGVTQTPRYLIKTRGQQVTLSCSPISGHRSVSWYQQTPGQGLQFLFEYFSETQRNKGNFPGRFSGRQFSNSRSEMNVSTLELGDSALYLCASSLKGTEGEKLFFGSGTQLSVL.

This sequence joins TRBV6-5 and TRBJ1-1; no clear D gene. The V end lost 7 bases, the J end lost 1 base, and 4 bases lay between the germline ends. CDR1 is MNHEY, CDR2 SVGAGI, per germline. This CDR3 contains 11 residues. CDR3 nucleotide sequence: TGTGCCAGCACAGGGAACACTGAAGCTTTCTTT. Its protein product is CASTGNTEAFF.

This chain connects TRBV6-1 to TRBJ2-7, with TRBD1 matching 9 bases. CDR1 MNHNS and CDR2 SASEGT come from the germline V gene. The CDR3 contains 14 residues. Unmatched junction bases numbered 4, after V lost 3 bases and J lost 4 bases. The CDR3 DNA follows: TGTGCCAGCAGTGATCTAGGACAGGGGTACGAGCAGTACTTC. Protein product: CASSDLGQGYEQYF.

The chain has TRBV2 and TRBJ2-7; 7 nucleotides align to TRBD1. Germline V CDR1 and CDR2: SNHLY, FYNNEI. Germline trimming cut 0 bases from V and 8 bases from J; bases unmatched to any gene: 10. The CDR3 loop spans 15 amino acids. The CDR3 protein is CASSEAGQGVRKQYF. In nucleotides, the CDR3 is TGTGCCAGCAGTGAAGCGGGGCAGGGGGTGAGAAAGCAGTACTTC.

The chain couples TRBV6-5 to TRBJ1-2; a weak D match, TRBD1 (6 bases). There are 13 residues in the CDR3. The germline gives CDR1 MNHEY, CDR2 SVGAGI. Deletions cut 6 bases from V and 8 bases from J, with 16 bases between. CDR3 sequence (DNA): TGTGCCAGCAGGATCGGACAGTATTACGGCTACACCTTC. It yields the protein CASRIGQYYGYTF.

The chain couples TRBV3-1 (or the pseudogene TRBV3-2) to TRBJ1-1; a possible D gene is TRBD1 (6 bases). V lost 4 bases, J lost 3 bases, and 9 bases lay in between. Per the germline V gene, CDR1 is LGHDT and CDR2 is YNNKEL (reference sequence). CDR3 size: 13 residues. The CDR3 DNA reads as TGTGCCAGCAGCCGGACAGCCGACACTGAAGCTTTCTTT. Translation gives CASSRTADTEAFF.

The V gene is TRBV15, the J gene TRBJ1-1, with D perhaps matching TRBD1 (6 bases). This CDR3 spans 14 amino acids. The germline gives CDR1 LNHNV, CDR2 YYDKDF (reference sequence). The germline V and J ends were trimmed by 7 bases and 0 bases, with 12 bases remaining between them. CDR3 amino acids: CATTPGTLNTEAFF. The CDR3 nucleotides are TGTGCCACCACTCCGGGGACACTGAACACTGAAGCTTTCTTT.

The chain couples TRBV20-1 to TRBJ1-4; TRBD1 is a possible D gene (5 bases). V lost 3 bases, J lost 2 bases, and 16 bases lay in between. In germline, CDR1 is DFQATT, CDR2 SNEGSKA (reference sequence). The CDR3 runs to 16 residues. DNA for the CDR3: TGCAGTGCTAGTAGGGCAGGGTTAACGACTAATGAAAAACTGTTTTTT. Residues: CSASRAGLTTNEKLFF.

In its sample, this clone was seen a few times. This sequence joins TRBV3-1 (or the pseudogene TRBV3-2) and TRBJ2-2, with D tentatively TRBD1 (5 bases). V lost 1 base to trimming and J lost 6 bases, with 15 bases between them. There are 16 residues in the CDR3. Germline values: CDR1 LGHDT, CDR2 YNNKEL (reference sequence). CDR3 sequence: CASSQGRTLASGELFF. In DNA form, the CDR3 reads TGTGCCAGCAGCCAAGGACGGACACTGGCCTCCGGGGAGCTGTTTTTT.

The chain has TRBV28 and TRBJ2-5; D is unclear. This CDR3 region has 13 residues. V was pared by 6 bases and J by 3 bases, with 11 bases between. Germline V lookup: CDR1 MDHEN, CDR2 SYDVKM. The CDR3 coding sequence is TGTGCCAGCAGCATACTCCAAGAAGAGACCCAGTACTTC. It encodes CASSILQEETQYF.

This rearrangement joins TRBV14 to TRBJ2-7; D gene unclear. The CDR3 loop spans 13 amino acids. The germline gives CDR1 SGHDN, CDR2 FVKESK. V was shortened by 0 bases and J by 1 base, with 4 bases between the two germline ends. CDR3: CASSQDESYEQYF. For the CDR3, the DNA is TGTGCCAGCAGCCAAGATGAGTCCTACGAGCAGTACTTC.

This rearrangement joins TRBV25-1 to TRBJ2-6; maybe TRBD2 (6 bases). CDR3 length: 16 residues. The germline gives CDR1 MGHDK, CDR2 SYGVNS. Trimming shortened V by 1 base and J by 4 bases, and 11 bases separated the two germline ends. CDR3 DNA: TGTGCCAGCAGTGAATTTGGAGGGGCCGGGGCCAACGTCCTGACTTTC. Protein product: CASSEFGGAGANVLTF.

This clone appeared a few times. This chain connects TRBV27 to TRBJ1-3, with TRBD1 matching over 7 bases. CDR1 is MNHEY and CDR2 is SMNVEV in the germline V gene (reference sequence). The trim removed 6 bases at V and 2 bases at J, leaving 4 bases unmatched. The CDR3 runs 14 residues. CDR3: CASSDDRAGNTIYF. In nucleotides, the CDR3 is TGTGCCAGCAGCGATGACAGGGCTGGAAACACCATATATTTT.

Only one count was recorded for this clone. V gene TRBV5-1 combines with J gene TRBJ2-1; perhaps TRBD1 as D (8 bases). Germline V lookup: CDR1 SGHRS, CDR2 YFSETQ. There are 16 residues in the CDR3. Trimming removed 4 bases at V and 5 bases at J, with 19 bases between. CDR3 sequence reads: CASSPLQGGRDNEQFF. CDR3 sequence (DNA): TGCGCCAGCAGCCCGTTACAGGGGGGGAGGGACAATGAGCAGTTCTTC.

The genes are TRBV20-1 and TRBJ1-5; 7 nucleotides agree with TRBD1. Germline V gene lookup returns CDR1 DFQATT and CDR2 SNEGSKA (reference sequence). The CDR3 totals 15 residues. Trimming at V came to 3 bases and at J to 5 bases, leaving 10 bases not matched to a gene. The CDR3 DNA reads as TGCAGTGCTAGTCTCGGGGGCAGGGGGGATCAGCCCCAGCATTTT. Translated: CSASLGGRGDQPQHF.